This is a list of T cell receptor beta chains from one sample in a study of OX40 agonist ivuxolimab in advanced cancers. Clones were read by immunoSEQ multiplex PCR, and TCRdb kept only the in-frame ones, dropping some. The sample has about 62,000 clones; 70% to 90% are singletons. The sequences come from CD4+ or CD8+ T cells sorted from blood, collected in a trial of the OX40 agonist ivuxolimab. The receptors here all came from an adult with an advanced solid tumor such as melanoma, head and neck, liver or kidney cancer. The CDR3 runs from the conserved cysteine through the conserved F or W. The D gene is left open where the match is weak.

TRBJ2-2 | 14 | . | TRBV9 | TGTGCCAGCAGCGGTCTACCTAACACCGGGGAGCTGTTTTTT | CASSGLPNTGELFF
TRBJ2-7 | 14 | . | TRBV11-2 | TGTGCCAGCAGCTTAGAAGCGGTGGGCTACGAGCAGTACTTC | CASSLEAVGYEQYF
TRBJ1-1 | 14 | TRBD1 | TRBV6-6 | TGTGCCAGCAGAACAGGGGGACCGACCACTGAAGCTTTCTTT | CASRTGGPTTEAFF
TRBJ1-1 | 14 | . | TRBV5-6 | TGTGCCAGCAGCTTGGACAGATTGAACACTGAAGCTTTCTTT | CASSLDRLNTEAFF
TRBJ1-5 | 14 | TRBD1 | TRBV5-1 | TGCGCCAGCAGCTACGGGACAGAGAATCAGCCCCAGCATTTT | CASSYGTENQPQHF
TRBJ1-2 | 15 | . | TRBV25-1 | TGTGCCAGCAGTGAAGGGACTTGGGGGAACTATGGCTACACCTTC | CASSEGTWGNYGYTF
TRBJ2-2 | 11 | . | TRBV29-1 | TGCAGCGCTCAGGGGACCGGGGAGCTGTTTTTT | CSAQGTGELFF
TRBJ2-7 | 15 | . | TRBV6-5 | TGTGCCAGCAGTTACTCTCAACAGGGACCCTACGAGCAGTACTTC | CASSYSQQGPYEQYF
TRBJ1-4 | 14 | TRBD1 | TRBV7-2 | TGTGCCAGCAGCCCGGGACAGCTTAATGAAAAACTGTTTTTT | CASSPGQLNEKLFF
TRBJ1-6 | 12 | TRBD1 | TRBV6-5 | TGTGCCAGCAGTCAGACAGGGTATACCCTCCACTTT | CASSQTGYTLHF
TRBJ1-1 | 14 | TRBD1 | TRBV10-3 | TGTGCCATCAGTAGGACAGGAGAGAACACTGAAGCTTTCTTT | CAISRTGENTEAFF